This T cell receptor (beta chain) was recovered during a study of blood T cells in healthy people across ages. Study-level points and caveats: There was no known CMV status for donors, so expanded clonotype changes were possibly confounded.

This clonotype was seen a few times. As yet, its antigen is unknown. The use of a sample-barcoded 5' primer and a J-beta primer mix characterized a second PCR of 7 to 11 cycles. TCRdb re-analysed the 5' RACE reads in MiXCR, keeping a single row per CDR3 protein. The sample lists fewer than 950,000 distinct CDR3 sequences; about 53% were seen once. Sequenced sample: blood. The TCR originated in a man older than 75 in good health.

The CDR3 protein is CSANEDRTRWETQYF. Written as DNA, the CDR3 is TGCAGTGCTAACGAAGATAGGACTAGGTGGGAGACCCAGTACTTC. The gene calls are TRBV20-1 and TRBJ2-5; 7 nucleotides line up with TRBD2. With V trimmed by 4 bases and J by 5 bases, 13 bases remained unmatched. The length of the CDR3 is 15 residues. Looked up from germline, CDR1 is DFQATT and CDR2 is SNEGSKA (reference sequence).